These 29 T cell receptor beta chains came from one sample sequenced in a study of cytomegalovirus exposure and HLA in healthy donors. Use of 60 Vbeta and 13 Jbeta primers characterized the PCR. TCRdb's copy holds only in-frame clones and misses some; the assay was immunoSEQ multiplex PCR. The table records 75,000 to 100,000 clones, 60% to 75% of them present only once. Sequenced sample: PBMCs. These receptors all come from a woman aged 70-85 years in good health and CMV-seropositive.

This CDR3 is CASSVRGLNTEAFF. The CDR3 DNA reads TGTGCCAGCAGCGTCAGGGGTTTGAACACTGAAGCTTTCTTT. The J gene is TRBJ1-1, the V gene TRBV5-4, with D perhaps TRBD1 (6 bases). Trimming removed 4 bases from V and 0 bases from J, with 10 bases in between. This CDR3 spans 14 amino acids. Germline CDR1 reads SGHNT; CDR2 reads YYREEE (reference sequence).

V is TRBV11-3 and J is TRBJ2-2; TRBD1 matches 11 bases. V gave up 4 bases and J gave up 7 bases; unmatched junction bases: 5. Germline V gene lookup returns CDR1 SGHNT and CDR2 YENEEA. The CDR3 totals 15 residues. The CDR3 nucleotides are TGTGCCAGCAGCTCCGGACAGGGGGCGGTCGGGGAGCTGTTTTTT. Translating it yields CASSSGQGAVGELFF.

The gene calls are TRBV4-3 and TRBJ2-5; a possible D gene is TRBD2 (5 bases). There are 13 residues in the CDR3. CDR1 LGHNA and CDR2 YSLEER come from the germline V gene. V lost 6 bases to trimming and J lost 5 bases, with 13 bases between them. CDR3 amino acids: CASSPDLSETQYF. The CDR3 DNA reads TGCGCCAGCAGTCCGGACTTGTCGGAGACCCAGTACTTC.

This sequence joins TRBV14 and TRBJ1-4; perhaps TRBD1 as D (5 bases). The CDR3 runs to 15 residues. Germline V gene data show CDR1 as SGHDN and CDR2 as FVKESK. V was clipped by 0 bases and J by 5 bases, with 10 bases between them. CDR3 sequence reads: CASSQDRQGNEKLFF. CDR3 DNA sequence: TGTGCCAGCAGCCAAGATAGGCAGGGAAATGAAAAACTGTTTTTT.

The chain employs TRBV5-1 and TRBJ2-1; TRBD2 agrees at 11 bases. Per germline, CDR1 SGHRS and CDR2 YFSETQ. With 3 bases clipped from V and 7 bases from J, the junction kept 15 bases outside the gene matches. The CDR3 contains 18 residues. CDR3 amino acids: CASSWGLLAGGTRNEQFF. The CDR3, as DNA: TGCGCCAGCAGCTGGGGGCTCCTAGCGGGAGGAACCCGGAATGAGCAGTTCTTC.

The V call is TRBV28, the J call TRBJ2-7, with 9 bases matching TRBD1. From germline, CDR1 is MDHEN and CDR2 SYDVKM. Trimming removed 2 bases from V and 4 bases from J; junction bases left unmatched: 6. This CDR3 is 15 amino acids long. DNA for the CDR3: TGTGCCAGCAGTTTACAGGACAGGGGATTTTACGAGCAGTACTTC. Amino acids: CASSLQDRGFYEQYF.

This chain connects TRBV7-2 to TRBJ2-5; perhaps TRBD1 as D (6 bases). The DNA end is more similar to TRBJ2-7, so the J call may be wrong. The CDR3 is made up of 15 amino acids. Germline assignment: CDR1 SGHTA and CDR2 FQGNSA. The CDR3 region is CASSLALGAYYEQYF. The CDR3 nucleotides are TGTGCCAGCAGCTTAGCGTTGGGGGCATACTACGAGCAGTACTTC.

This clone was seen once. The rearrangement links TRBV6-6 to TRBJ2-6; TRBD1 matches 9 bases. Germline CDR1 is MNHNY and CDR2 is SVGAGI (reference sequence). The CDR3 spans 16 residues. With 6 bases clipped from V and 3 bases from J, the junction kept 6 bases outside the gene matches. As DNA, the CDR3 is TGTGCCAGCAGGGACAGGGGCGGGTTTGGGGCCAACGTCCTGACTTTC. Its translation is CASRDRGGFGANVLTF.

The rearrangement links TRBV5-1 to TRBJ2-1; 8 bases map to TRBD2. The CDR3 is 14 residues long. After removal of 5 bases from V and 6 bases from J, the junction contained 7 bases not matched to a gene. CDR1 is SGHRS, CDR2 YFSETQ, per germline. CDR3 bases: TGCGCCAGCAGGGTAAGCGGGAGCTTCAATGAGCAGTTCTTC. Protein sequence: CASRVSGSFNEQFF.

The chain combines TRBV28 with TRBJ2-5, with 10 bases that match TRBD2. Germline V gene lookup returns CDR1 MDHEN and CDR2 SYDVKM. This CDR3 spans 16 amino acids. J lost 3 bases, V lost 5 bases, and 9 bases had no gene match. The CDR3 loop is CASSKDLAGVEETQYF. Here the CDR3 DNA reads TGTGCCAGCAGTAAGGATCTAGCGGGAGTAGAAGAGACCCAGTACTTC.

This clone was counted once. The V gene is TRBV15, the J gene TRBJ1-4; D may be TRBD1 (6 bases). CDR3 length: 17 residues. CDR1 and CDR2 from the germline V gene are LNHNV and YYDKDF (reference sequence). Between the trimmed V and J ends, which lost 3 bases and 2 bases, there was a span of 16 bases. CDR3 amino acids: CATSRTTGTTTNEKLFF. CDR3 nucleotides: TGTGCCACCAGCAGGACGACAGGAACCACGACTAATGAAAAACTGTTTTTT.

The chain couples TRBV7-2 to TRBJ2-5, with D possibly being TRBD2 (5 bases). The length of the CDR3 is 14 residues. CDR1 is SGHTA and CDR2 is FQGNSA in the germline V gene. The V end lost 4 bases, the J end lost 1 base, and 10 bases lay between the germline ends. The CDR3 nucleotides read TGTGCCAGCAGCTCACTAGATTTCCAAGAGACCCAGTACTTC. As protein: CASSSLDFQETQYF.

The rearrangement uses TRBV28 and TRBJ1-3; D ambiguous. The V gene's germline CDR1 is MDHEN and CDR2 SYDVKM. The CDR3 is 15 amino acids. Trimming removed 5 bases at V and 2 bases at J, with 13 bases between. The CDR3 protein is CASSQQLAPGNTIYF. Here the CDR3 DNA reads TGTGCCAGCAGTCAACAGCTAGCTCCTGGAAACACCATATATTTT.

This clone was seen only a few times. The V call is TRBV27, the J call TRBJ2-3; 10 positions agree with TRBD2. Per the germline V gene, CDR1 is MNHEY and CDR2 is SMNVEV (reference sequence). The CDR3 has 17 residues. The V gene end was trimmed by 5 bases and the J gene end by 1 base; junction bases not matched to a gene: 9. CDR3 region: CASSPASGTSGTDTQYF. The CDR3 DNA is TGTGCCAGCAGTCCAGCCTCCGGGACTAGCGGCACAGATACGCAGTATTTT.

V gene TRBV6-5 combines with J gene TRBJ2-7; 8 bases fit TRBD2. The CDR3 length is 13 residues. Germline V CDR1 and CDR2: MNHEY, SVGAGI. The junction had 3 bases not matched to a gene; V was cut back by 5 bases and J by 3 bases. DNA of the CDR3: TGTGCCAGCAGTCACACTAGCGGCTACGAGCAGTACTTC. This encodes CASSHTSGYEQYF.

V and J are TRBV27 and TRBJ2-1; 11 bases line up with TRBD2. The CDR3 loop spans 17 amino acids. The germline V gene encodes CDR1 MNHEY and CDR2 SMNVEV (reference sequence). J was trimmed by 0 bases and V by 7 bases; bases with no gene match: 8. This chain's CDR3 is CASTSSGRTSSYNEQFF. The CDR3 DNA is TGTGCCAGCACCTCTAGCGGGAGGACGAGCTCCTACAATGAGCAGTTCTTC.

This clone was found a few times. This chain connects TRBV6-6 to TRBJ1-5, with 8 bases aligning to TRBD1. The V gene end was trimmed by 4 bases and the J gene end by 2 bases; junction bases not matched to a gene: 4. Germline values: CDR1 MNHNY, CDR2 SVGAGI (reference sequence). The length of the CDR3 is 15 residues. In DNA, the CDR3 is TGTGCCAGCAGTTTCGGACAGGGTGGCAATCAGCCCCAGCATTTT. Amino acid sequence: CASSFGQGGNQPQHF.

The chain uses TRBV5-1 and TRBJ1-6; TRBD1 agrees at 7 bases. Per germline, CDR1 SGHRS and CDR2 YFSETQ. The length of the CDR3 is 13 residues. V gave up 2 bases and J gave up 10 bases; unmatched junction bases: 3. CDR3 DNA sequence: TGCGCCAGCAGCTTTGACAGGGACTCACCCCTCCACTTT. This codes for CASSFDRDSPLHF.

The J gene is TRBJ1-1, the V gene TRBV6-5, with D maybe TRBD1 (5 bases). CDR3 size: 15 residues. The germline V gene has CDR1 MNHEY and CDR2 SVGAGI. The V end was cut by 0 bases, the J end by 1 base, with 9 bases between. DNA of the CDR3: TGTGCCAGCAGTTACTCGGCAACAGGGAACACTGAAGCTTTCTTT. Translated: CASSYSATGNTEAFF.

In DNA form, the CDR3 reads TGTGCCAGCAGTCGAAGGATTATAGCGGGGGGAGTTGGAGAGACCCAGTACTTC. As protein: CASSRRIIAGGVGETQYF. The chain uses TRBV27 and TRBJ2-5, with TRBD2 matching over 10 bases. This CDR3 has 18 amino acids. In germline, CDR1 is MNHEY, CDR2 SMNVEV (reference sequence). The junction had 16 bases not matched to a gene; V was cut back by 5 bases and J by 4 bases.

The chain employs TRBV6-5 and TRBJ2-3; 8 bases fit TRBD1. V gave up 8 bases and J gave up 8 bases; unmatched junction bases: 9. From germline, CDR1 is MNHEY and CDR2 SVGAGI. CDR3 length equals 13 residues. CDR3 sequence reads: CASRPGGAGTQYF. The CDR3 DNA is TGTGCCAGCCGCCCAGGGGGCGCGGGTACGCAGTATTTT.

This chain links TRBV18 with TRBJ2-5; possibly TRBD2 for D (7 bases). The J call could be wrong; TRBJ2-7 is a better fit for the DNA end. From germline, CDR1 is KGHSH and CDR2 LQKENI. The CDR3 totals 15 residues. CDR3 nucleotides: TGTGCCAGCTCACCGAGGGGGGGCCAGGGCGACGAGCAGTACTTC. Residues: CASSPRGGQGDEQYF.

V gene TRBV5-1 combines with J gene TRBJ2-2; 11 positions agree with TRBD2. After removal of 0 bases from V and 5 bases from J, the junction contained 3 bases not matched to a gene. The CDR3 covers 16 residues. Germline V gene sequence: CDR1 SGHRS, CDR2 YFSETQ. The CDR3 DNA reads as TGCGCCAGCAGCTTGGTAGCGGGAGGGCCGACCGGGGAGCTGTTTTTT. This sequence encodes CASSLVAGGPTGELFF.

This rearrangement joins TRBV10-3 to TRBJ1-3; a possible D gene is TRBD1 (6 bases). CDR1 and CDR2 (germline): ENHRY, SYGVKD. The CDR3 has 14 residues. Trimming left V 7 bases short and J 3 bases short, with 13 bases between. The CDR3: CAITRDINGNTIYF. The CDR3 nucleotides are TGTGCCATCACTAGGGACATAAATGGAAACACCATATATTTT.

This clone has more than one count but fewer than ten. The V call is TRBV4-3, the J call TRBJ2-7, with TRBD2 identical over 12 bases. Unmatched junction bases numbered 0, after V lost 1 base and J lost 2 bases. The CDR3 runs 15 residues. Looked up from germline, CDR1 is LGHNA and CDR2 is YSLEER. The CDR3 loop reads CASSQGLAGAYEQYF. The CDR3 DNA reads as TGCGCCAGCAGCCAAGGACTAGCGGGAGCCTACGAGCAGTACTTC.

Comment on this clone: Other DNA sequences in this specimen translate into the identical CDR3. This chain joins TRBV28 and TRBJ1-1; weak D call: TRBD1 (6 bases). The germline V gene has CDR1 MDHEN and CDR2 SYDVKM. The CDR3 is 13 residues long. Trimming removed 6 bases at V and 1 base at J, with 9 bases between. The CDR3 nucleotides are TGTGCCAGCAGCCTAGGGGGGAACACTGAAGCTTTCTTT. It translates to CASSLGGNTEAFF.

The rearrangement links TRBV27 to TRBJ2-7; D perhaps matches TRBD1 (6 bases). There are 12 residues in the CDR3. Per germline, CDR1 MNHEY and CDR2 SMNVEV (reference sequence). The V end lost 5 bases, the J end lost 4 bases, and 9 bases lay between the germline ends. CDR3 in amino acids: CASSAQGYEQYF. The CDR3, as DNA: TGTGCCAGCAGTGCACAGGGATACGAGCAGTACTTC.

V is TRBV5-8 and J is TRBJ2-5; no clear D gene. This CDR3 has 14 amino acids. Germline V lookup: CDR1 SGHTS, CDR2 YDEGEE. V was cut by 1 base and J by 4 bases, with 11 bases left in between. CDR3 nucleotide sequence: TGTGCCAGCAGCTTGTTAGTAGTCGGAGAGACCCAGTACTTC. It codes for CASSLLVVGETQYF.

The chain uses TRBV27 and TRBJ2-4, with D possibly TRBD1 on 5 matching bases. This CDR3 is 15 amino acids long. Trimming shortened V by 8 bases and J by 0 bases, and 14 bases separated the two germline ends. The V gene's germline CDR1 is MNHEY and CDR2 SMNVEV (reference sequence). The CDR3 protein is CASSEQGIAKNIQYF. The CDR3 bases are TGTGCCAGCTCCGAGCAGGGAATAGCCAAAAACATTCAGTACTTC.